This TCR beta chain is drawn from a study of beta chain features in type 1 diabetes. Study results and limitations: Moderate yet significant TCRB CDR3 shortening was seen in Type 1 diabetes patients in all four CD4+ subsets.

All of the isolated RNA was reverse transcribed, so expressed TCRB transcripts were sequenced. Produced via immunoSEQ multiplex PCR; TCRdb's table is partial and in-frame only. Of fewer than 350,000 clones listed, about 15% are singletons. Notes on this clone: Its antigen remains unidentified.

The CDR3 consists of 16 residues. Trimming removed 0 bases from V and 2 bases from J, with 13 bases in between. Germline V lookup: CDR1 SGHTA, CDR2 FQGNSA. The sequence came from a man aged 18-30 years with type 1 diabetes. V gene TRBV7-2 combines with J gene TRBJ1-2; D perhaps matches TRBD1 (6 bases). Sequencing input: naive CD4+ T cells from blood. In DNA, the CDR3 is TGTGCCAGCAGCTTAGCTCAGGGGCGCACGAACTATGGCTACACCTTC. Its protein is CASSLAQGRTNYGYTF.